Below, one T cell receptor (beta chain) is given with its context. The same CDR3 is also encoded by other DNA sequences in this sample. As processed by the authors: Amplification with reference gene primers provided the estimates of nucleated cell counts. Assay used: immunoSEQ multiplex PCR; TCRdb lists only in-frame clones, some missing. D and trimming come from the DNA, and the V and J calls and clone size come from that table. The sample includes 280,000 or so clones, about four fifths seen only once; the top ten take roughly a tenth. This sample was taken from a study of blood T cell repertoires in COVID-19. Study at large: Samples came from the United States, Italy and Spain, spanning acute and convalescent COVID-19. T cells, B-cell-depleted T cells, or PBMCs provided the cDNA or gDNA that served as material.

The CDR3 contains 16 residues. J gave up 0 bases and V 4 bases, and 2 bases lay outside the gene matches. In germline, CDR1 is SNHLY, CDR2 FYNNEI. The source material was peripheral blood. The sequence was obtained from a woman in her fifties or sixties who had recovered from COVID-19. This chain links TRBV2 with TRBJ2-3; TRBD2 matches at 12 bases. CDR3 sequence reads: CASSVLAGGSTDTQYF. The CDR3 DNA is TGTGCCAGCAGTGTACTAGCGGGGGGTAGCACAGATACGCAGTATTTT.